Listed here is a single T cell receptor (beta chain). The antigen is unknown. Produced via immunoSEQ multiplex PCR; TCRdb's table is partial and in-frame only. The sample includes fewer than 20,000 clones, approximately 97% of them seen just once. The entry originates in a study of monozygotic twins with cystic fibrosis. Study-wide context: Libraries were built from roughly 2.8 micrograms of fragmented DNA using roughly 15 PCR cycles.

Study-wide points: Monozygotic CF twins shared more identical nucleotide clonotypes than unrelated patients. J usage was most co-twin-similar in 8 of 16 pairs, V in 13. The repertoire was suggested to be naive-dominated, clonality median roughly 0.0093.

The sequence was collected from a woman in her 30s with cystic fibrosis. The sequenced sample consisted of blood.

The CDR3 loop is CASSLTGTGEFSPLHF. CDR3 bases: TGTGCCAGCTCACTTACGGGGACAGGGGAATTTTCACCCCTCCACTTT. The gene calls are TRBV18 and TRBJ1-6, with TRBD1 matching 10 bases. Trimming cost V 4 bases and J 9 bases; bases outside gene matches: 9. The CDR3 has 16 residues. Germline V gives CDR1 KGHSH, CDR2 LQKENI.